The source of this TCR beta chain is a study of T cells of healthy individuals. TCRdb re-analysed the 5' RACE reads in MiXCR, keeping a single row per CDR3 protein. Of around 80,000 distinct CDR3 sequences listed, about 5% are singletons. This clonotype was seen ten or more times. The CDR3 loop spans 15 amino acids. CDR1 and CDR2 from the germline V gene are KGHSH and LQKENI. V trimming: 6 bases; J trimming: 5 bases; junction bases outside the gene matches: 11. The chain joins TRBV18 to TRBJ1-2; 8 positions agree with TRBD1. This TCR was sampled from a female donor in good health. The CDR3 protein is CASSRDRGEGYGYTF. CDR3 in DNA: TGTGCCAGCTCCCGCGACAGGGGCGAGGGGTATGGCTACACCTTC.